This T cell receptor beta chain was captured in a study of T cell repertoires in cytomegalovirus infection. Study context: Matching HLA type and CMV infection were both indicated by public TCR beta signatures.

Notes on the study in general: Cumulative frequency of public TCR beta families picked out carriers of CMV plus the relevant HLA.

Each CDR3 protein is one row after TCRdb ran MiXCR on the reads. The sample consists of around 750,000 distinct CDR3 sequences, approximately 32% of them appearing once. V gave up 0 bases and J gave up 10 bases, with 10 bases separating them. This CDR3 has 14 residues. Germline V lookup: CDR1 SGHTA, CDR2 FQGNSA. This clonotype was counted many times. Its antigen is unknown. The sequence was obtained from a human donor in good health (CMV status not recorded). Some clones in this sample may be carry-over from other donors' samples. The V gene is TRBV7-2, the J gene TRBJ1-6; TRBD1 might be the D (6 bases). The starting material was cultured CD8+ T cells from PBMCs, obtained from culture after CMV antigen stimulation. The CDR3 DNA reads TGTGCCAGCAGCTTAGCCGGGGGCGGGTCACCCCTCCACTTT. It specifies CASSLAGGGSPLHF.